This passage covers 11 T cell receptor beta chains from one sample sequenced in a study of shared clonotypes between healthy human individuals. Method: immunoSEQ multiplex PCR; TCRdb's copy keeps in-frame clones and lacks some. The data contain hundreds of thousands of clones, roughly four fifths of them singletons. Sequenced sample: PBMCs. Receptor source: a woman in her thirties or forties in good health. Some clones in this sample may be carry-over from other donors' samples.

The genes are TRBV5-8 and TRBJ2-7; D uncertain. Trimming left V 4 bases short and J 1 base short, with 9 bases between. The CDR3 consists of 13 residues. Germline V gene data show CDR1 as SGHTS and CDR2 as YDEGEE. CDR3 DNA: TGTGCCAGCAGCCAGTACAGTTCCTACGAGCAGTACTTC. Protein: CASSQYSSYEQYF.

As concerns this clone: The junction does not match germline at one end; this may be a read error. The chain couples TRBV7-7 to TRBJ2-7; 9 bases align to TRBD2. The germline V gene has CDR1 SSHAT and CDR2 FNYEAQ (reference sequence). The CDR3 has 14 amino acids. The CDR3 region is CASSVSGSSYEQYF. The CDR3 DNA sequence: TGTGCTAGCAGCGTTAGCGGGAGTTCCTACGAGCAGTACTTC.

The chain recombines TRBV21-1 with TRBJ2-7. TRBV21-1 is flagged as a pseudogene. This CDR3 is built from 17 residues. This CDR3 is CASSPPSPVHDTYEQYF. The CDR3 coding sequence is TGTGCCAGCAGCCCCCCATCGCCTGTACATGATACTTACGAGCAGTACTTC.

In nucleotides, the CDR3 is TGTGCCAGCAGCTCCTCTAGCGGGAGACGAGAGACCCAGTACTTC. Translated: CASSSSSGRRETQYF. V usage is TRBV7-2 and J usage is TRBJ2-5, with TRBD2 matching over 10 bases. J gave up 4 bases and V 4 bases, and 6 bases lay outside the gene matches. This CDR3 has 15 residues. Germline V CDR1 and CDR2: SGHTA, FQGNSA.

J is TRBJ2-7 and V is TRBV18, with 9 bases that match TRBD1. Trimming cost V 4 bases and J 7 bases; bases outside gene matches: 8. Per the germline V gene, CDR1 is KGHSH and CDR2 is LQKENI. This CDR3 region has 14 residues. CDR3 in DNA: TGTGCCAGCTCACTCGGGACAGGGCTTCGGGAGCAGTACTTC. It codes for CASSLGTGLREQYF.

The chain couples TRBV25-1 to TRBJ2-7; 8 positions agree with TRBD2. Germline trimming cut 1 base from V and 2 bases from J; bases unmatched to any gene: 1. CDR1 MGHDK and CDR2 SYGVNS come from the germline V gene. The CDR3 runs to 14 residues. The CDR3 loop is CASSESSGPYEQYF. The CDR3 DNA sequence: TGTGCCAGCAGTGAATCTAGCGGGCCCTACGAGCAGTACTTC.

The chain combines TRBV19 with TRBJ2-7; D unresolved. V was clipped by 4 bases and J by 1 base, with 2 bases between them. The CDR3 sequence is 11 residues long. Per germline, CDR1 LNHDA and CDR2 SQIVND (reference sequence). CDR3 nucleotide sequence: TGTGCCAGTAGTAGTTCCTACGAGCAGTACTTC. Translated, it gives CASSSSYEQYF.

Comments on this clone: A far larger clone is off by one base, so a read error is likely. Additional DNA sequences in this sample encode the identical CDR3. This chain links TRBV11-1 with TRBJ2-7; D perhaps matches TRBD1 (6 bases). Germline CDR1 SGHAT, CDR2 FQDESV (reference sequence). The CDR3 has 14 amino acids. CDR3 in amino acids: CASSYSGQGYEQYF. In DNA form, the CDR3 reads TGTGCCAGCAGCTACTCGGGGCAGGGGTACGAGCAATACTTC.

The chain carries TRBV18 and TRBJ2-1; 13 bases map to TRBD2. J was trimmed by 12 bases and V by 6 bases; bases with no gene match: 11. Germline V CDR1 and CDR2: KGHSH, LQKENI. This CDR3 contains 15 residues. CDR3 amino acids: CASSETGTSGTLQFF. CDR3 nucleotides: TGTGCCAGCTCCGAAACCGGGACTAGCGGGACTTTGCAGTTCTTC.

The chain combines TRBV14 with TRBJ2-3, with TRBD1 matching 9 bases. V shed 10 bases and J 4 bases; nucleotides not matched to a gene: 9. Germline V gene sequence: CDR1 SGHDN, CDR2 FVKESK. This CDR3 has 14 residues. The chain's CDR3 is CATSRDRVSDTQYF. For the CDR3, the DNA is TGTGCCACCTCACGGGACAGGGTTTCAGATACGCAGTATTTT.

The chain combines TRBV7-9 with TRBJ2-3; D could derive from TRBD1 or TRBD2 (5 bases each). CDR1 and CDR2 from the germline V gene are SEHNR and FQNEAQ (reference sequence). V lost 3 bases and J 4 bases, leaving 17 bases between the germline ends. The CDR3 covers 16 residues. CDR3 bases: TGTGCCAGCAGCTTGAGGACTGGCAGGGTACCAGATACGCAGTATTTT. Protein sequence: CASSLRTGRVPDTQYF.